A single T cell receptor beta chain is shown here with its context. V was cut by 8 bases and J by 2 bases, with 16 bases left in between. The CDR3 totals 15 residues. The V gene's germline CDR1 is MNHEY and CDR2 SVGAGI. The sample comes from a study of technical replicates of blood from a few donors. Generated by immunoSEQ multiplex PCR, the TCRdb table keeps only in-frame clones and is missing some. The table includes more than 60,000 clones, more than 85% detected once. The TCR originated in a human donor in good health. The sequencing input was T cells isolated from PBMCs. The chain is built from TRBV6-5 and TRBJ2-1; a weak D match, TRBD1 (5 bases). The CDR3 is CASRLGQGTYNEQFF. CDR3 nucleotide sequence: TGTGCCAGCCGTCTTGGGCAGGGCACCTACAATGAGCAGTTCTTC.